The next 12 T cell receptor beta chains were all read from a single sample in a study of T-cell reconstitution after alpha-beta-depleted transplantation in children. Overall study results and limits: A year had passed since transplant, and T-cell counts and diversity by then came mostly from newly produced T cells.

Which antigens these TCRs recognize remains unknown. Unique molecular identifiers were built into the TCRbeta library. Each CDR3 protein is one row after TCRdb ran MiXCR on the PCR reads. The sample contains some 300,000 distinct CDR3 sequences, approximately 7.3% of which appear only once. Here the sequenced sample was peripheral blood, taken 360 days after TCRalphabeta/CD19-depleted stem cell transplant. The source of these receptors is a female patient aged 2-10 years who had a stem cell transplant for Fanconi anemia, so the T cells may come from the graft donor.

This clonotype was counted between two and nine times. The chain carries TRBV18 and TRBJ2-7; D is unclear. Deletions cut 6 bases from V and 3 bases from J, with 21 bases between. This CDR3 region has 16 residues. Germline CDR1 and CDR2: KGHSH and LQKENI. Here the CDR3 reads CASSSLPGPTNYEQYV. The DNA of the CDR3 is TGTGCCAGCTCCTCCCTCCCCGGGCCAACCAACTACGAGCAGTACGTC.

This clonotype has ten or more counts. The chain has TRBV11-2 and TRBJ2-7, with D perhaps given as TRBD1 or TRBD2 (6 bases each). Trimming shortened V by 1 base and J by 4 bases, and 11 bases separated the two germline ends. Germline-derived CDR1 and CDR2 are SGHAT and FQNNGV. The CDR3 is made up of 14 amino acids. CDR3: CASSLGWGAYEQYV. DNA of the CDR3: TGTGCCAGCAGCTTAGGATGGGGGGCGTACGAGCAGTACGTC.

The rearrangement joins TRBV18 to TRBJ1-4; D is undetermined. This CDR3 has 15 residues. In germline, CDR1 is KGHSH, CDR2 LQKENI. V gave up 0 bases and J gave up 6 bases, with 11 bases separating them. The CDR3 reads CASSPPSAIYEKLFF. CDR3 DNA sequence: TGTGCCAGCTCACCACCTTCAGCAATTTATGAAAAACTGTTTTTT.

This clonotype was seen ten or more times. This sequence joins TRBV5-5 and TRBJ1-1, with D possibly being TRBD1 (6 bases). This CDR3 contains 14 residues. Deletions cut 4 bases from V and 2 bases from J, with 12 bases between. CDR1 is SGHKS, CDR2 YYEKEE, per germline (reference sequence). The CDR3 nucleotides read TGTGCCAGCAGCCTCGGACAGCCTAACACTGAAGCTTTCTTT. It specifies CASSLGQPNTEAFF. The full variable domain, in which reference TRBV5-5 and TRBJ1-1 provide the parts outside the CDR3, is DAGVTQSPTHLIKTRGQQVTLRCSPISGHKSVSWYQQVLGQGPQFIFQYYEKEERGRGNFPDRFSARQFPNYSSELNVNALLLGDSALYLCASSLGQPNTEAFFGQGTRLTVV.

This clonotype was observed a handful of times. The rearrangement joins TRBV5-4 to TRBJ2-5, with a possible D match to TRBD2 (6 bases). Germline V gene data show CDR1 as SGHNT and CDR2 as YYREEE (reference sequence). The V end lost 4 bases, the J end lost 9 bases, and 10 bases lay between the germline ends. The CDR3 extends over 11 amino acids. The CDR3 region is CASSLGEAQYF. The CDR3, as DNA: TGTGCCAGCAGCCTCGGGGAGGCCCAGTACTTC.

This clonotype was counted only a few times. V gene TRBV28 combines with J gene TRBJ2-2, with 11 bases identical to TRBD2. Germline CDR1 reads MDHEN; CDR2 reads SYDVKM. The CDR3 runs to 19 residues. Germline trimming cut 5 bases from V and 4 bases from J; bases unmatched to any gene: 15. DNA of the CDR3: TGTGCCAGCAGTCCGGGACTAGCGGCCCGGGGGTTTGCCACCGGGGAGCTGTTTTTT. This translates into CASSPGLAARGFATGELFF.

This clonotype was detected ten times or more. The chain joins TRBV12-3 or TRBV12-4 to TRBJ2-7; D not resolved. The length of the CDR3 is 13 residues. The V end lost 2 bases, the J end lost 0 bases, and 5 bases lay between the germline ends. In DNA, the CDR3 is TGTGCCAGCAGTTTAAAGGGCTCCTACGAGCAGTACTTC. Translated: CASSLKGSYEQYF.

This clonotype was counted at least ten times. The gene calls are TRBV5-4 and TRBJ2-3; D possibly corresponds to TRBD1 (5 bases). The CDR3 is 15 residues long. Germline V gives CDR1 SGHNT, CDR2 YYREEE (reference sequence). The V end lost 2 bases, the J end lost 0 bases, and 10 bases lay between the germline ends. CDR3 sequence (DNA): TGTGCCAGCAGCTTTAGTAGGGGAAGCACAGATACGCAGTATTTT. Translated, it gives CASSFSRGSTDTQYF.

Regarding this clonotype: It may be a read error: a sequence one base away is much more abundant. The V and J genes are TRBV5-1 and TRBJ2-2; a weak D match, TRBD2 (6 bases). V was shortened by 2 bases and J by 6 bases, with 11 bases between the two germline ends. CDR1 is SGHRS, CDR2 YFSETQ, per germline. The CDR3 length is 14 residues. CDR3 coding DNA: TGCGCCAGCAGCTTACGGGAGTGGGCCGGGGAGCTGTTTTTT. Its translation is CASSLREWAGELFF.

J is TRBJ2-7 and V is TRBV19; D is unresolved. V lost 0 bases and J lost 2, with 23 bases in between. This CDR3 region has 19 residues. Germline V gene lookup returns CDR1 LNHDA and CDR2 SQIVND (reference sequence). CDR3 residues: CASSIDKIANYIGTYEQYF. The CDR3, as DNA: TGTGCCAGTAGTATAGATAAGATCGCTAATTACATCGGAACCTACGAGCAGTACTTC. Full variable domain (remainder filled in from reference TRBV19 and TRBJ2-7): DGGITQSPKYLFRKEGQNVTLSCEQNLNHDAMYWYRQDPGQGLRLIYYSQIVNDFQKGDIAEGYSVSREKKESFPLTVTSAQKNPTAFYLCASSIDKIANYIGTYEQYFGPGTRLTVT.

Only a few counts were recorded for this clonotype. V and J are TRBV5-1 and TRBJ2-5; the D is unclear. Germline CDR1 reads SGHRS; CDR2 reads YFSETQ. Deletions cut 2 bases from V and 5 bases from J, with 16 bases between. The CDR3 loop spans 15 amino acids. The chain's CDR3 is CASSFSNLVVETQYF. CDR3 bases: TGCGCCAGCAGCTTTTCGAATTTGGTGGTGGAGACCCAGTACTTC.

This clonotype has ten or more counts. This chain's CDR3 is CASSQAHEQYF. The CDR3 DNA reads TGTGCCAGCAGCCAAGCTCACGAGCAGTACTTC. The V call is TRBV3-1, the J call TRBJ2-7; D is undetermined. Germline lookup yields CDR1 LGHDT and CDR2 YNNKEL (reference sequence). V was pared by 1 base and J by 5 bases, with 3 bases between. The CDR3 contains 11 residues.